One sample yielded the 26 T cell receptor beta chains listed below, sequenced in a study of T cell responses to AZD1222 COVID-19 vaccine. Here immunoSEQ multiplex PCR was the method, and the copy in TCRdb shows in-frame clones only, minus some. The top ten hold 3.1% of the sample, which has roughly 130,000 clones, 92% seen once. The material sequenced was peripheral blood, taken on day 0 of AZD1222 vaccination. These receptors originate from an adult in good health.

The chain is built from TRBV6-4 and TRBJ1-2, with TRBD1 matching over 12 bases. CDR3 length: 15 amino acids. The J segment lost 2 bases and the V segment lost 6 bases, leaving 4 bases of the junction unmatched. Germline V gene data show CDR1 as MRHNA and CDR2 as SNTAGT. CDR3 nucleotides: TGTGCCAGCAGGAGAGGGACAGGGGGCAACTATGGCTACACCTTC. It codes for CASRRGTGGNYGYTF.

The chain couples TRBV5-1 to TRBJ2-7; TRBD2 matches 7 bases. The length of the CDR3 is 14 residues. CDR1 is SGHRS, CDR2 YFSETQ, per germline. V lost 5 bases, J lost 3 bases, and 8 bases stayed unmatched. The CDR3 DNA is TGCGCCAGCAGTTCGGGAGGATCGGTCTACGAGCAGTACTTC. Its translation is CASSSGGSVYEQYF.

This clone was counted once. In DNA, the CDR3 is TGTGCCAGTAGACAGAGCAATCAGCCCCAGCATTTT. Protein product: CASRQSNQPQHF. The chain employs TRBV19 and TRBJ1-5; D gene ambiguous. The V end lost 6 bases, the J end lost 1 base, and 4 bases lay between the germline ends. This CDR3 has 12 amino acids. From germline, CDR1 is LNHDA and CDR2 SQIVND (reference sequence).

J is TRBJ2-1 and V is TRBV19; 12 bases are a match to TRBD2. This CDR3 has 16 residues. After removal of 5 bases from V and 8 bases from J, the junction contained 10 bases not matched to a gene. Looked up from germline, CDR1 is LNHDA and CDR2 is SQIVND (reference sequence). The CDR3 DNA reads TGTGCCAGTAGTCCGACTAGCGGGAGCCCGGGGGATGAGCAGTTCTTC. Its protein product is CASSPTSGSPGDEQFF.

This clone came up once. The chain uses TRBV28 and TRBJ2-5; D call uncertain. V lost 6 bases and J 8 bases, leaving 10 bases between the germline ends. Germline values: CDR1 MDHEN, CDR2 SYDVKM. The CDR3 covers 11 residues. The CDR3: CASRDGITQYF. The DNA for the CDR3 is TGTGCCAGCAGGGACGGAATAACCCAGTACTTC.

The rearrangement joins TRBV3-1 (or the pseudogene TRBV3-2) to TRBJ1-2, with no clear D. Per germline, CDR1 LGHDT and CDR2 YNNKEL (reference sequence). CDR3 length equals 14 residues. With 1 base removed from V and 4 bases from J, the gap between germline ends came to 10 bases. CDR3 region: CASSQARRTYGYTF. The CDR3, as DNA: TGTGCCAGCAGCCAAGCTCGGCGGACCTATGGCTACACCTTC.

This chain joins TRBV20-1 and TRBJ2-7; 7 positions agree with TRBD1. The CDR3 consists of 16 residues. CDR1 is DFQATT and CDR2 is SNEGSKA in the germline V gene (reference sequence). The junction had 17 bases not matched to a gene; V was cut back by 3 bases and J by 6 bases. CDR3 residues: CSASGLHGDRGPEQYF. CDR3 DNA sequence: TGCAGTGCTAGTGGCCTCCATGGGGACAGAGGCCCCGAGCAGTACTTC.

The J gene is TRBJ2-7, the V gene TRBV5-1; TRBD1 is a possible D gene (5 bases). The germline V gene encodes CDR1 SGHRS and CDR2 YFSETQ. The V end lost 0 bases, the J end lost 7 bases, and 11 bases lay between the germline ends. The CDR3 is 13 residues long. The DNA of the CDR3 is TGCGCCAGCAGCTTGGACAGGCGTGGGGAGCAGTACTTC. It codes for CASSLDRRGEQYF.

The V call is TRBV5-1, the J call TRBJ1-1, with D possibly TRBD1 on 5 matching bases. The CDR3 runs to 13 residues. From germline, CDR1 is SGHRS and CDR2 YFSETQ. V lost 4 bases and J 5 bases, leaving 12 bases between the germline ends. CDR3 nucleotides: TGCGCCAGCAGCGCCGGGGCTCGGACTGAAGCTTTCTTT. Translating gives CASSAGARTEAFF.

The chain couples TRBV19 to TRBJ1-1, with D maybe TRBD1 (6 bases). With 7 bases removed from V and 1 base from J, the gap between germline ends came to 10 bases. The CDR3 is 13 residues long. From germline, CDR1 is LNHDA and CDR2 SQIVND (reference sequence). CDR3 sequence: CASTDRRNTEAFF. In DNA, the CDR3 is TGTGCCAGTACTGACAGGAGGAACACTGAAGCTTTCTTT. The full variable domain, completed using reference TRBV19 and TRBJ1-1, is DGGITQSPKYLFRKEGQNVTLSCEQNLNHDAMYWYRQDPGQGLRLIYYSQIVNDFQKGDIAEGYSVSREKKESFPLTVTSAQKNPTAFYLCASTDRRNTEAFFGQGTRLTVV.

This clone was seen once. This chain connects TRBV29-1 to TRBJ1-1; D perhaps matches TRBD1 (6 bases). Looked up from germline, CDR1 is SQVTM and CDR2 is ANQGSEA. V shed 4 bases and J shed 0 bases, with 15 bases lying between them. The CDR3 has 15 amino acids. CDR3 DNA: TGCAGCGTTGCGCTCCGGACAGACATGAACACTGAAGCTTTCTTT. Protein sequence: CSVALRTDMNTEAFF.

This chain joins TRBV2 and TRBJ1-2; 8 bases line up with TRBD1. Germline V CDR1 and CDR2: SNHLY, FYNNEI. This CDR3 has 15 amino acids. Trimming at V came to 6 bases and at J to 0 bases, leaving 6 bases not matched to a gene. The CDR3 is CASRIRQGPNYGYTF. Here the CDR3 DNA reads TGTGCCAGCAGAATTCGACAGGGGCCTAACTATGGCTACACCTTC.

The CDR3 DNA follows: TGTGCCAGTACTCCCACTAGCGGGAGGCTCACCGGGGAGCTGTTTTTT. Its translation is CASTPTSGRLTGELFF. The chain carries TRBV19 and TRBJ2-2; 12 bases are shared with TRBD2. CDR3 size: 16 residues. Germline trimming cut 7 bases from V and 4 bases from J; bases unmatched to any gene: 7. From germline, CDR1 is LNHDA and CDR2 SQIVND (reference sequence).

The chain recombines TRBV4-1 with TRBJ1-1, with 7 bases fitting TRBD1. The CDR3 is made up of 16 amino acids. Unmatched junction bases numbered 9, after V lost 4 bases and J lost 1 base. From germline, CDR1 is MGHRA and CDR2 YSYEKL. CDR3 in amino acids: CASSLSTGTANTEAFF. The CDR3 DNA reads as TGCGCCAGCAGCCTATCAACCGGGACAGCGAACACTGAAGCTTTCTTT.

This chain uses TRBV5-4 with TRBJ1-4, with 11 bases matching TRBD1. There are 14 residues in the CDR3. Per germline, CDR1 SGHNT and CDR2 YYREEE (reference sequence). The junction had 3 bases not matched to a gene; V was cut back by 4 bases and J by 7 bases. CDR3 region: CASSPGQGAEKLFF. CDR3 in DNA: TGTGCCAGCAGCCCTGGACAGGGGGCTGAAAAACTGTTTTTT.

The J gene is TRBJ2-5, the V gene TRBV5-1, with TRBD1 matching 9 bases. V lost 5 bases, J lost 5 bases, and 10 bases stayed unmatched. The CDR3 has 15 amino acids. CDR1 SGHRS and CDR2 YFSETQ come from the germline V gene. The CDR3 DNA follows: TGCGCCAGCAGACCCGGGACAGGGTCACGGGAGACCCAGTACTTC. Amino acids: CASRPGTGSRETQYF. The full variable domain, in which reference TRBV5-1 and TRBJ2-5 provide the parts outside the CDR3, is KAGVTQTPRYLIKTRGQQVTLSCSPISGHRSVSWYQQTPGQGLQFLFEYFSETQRNKGNFPGRFSGRQFSNSRSEMNVSTLELGDSALYLCASRPGTGSRETQYFGPGTRLLVL.

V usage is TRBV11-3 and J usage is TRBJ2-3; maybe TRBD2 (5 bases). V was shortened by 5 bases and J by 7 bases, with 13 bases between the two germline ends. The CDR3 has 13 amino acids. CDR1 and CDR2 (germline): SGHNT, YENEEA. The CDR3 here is CASSPGIQHTQYF. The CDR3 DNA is TGTGCCAGCAGCCCGGGGATCCAGCATACGCAGTATTTT.

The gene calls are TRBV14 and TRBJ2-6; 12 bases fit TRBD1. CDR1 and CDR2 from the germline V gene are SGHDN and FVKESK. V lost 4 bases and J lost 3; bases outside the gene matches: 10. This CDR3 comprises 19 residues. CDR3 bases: TGTGCCAGCAGCCGATGGGGGACAGGGGGCCCTATTGGGGCCAACGTCCTGACTTTC. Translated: CASSRWGTGGPIGANVLTF.

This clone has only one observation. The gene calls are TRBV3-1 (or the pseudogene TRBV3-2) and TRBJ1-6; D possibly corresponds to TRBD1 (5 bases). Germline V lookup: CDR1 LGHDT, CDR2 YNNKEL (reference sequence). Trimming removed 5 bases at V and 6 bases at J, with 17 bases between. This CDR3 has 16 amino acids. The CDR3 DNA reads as TGTGCCAGCAGCTCCACCGGGGCCTTTGGTAATTCACCCCTCCACTTT. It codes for CASSSTGAFGNSPLHF.

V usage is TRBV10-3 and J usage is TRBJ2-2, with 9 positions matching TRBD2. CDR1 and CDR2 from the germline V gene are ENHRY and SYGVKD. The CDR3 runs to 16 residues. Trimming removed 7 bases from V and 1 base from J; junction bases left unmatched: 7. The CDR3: CAITKGLALNTGELFF. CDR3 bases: TGTGCCATCACCAAGGGACTAGCTCTGAACACCGGGGAGCTGTTTTTT.

The CDR3 coding sequence is TGTGCCAGCAGTGAATCGACTAGCGGGAGTAACCACGAGCAGTACTTC. Translated, it gives CASSESTSGSNHEQYF. The gene calls are TRBV25-1 and TRBJ2-7; TRBD2 aligns across 12 bases. CDR3 length equals 16 residues. The germline gives CDR1 MGHDK, CDR2 SYGVNS. With V trimmed by 1 base and J by 5 bases, 6 bases remained unmatched.

The CDR3 loop reads CASSRGGWETQYF. The CDR3 DNA follows: TGTGCCAGCAGTCGGGGGGGTTGGGAGACCCAGTACTTC. This chain connects TRBV6-5 to TRBJ2-5; 8 positions agree with TRBD2. The CDR3 extends over 13 amino acids. Germline V gives CDR1 MNHEY, CDR2 SVGAGI. J was trimmed by 5 bases and V by 5 bases; bases with no gene match: 4.

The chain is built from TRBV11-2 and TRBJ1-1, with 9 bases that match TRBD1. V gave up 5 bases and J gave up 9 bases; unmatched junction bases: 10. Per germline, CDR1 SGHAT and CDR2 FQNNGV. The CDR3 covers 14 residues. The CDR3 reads CASSPSGTGTQAFF. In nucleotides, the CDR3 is TGTGCCAGCAGCCCGTCGGGGACAGGGACTCAAGCTTTCTTT.

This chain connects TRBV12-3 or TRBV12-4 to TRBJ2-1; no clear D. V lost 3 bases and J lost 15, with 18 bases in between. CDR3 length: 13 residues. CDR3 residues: CASSLGSVGSPFF. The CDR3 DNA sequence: TGTGCCAGCAGTTTGGGATCTGTGGGATCCCCGTTCTTC.

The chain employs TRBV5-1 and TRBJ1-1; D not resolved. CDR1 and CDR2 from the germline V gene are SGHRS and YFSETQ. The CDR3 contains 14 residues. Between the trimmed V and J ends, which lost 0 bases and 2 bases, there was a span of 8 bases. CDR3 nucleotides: TGCGCCAGCAGCTTGGAGGGCACAAACACTGAAGCTTTCTTT. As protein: CASSLEGTNTEAFF.

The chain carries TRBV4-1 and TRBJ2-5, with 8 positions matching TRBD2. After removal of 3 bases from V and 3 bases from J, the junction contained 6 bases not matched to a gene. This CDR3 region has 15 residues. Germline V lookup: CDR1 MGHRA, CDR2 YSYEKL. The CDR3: CASSQVTSGEETQYF. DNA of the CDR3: TGCGCCAGCAGCCAGGTAACTAGCGGAGAAGAGACCCAGTACTTC.